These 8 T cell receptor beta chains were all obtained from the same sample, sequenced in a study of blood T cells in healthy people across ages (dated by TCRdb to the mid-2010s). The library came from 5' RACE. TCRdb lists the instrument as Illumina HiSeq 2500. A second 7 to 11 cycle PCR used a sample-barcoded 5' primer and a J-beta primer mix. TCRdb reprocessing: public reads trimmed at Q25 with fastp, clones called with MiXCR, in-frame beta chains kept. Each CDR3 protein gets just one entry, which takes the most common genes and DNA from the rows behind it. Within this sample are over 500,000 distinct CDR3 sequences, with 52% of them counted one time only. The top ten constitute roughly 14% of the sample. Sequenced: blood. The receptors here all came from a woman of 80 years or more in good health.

The CDR3 region has the DNA TGTGCCAGCAGTTCCCAACTCGGACAGGGCGGGGGCGAGCAGTACTTC. It is translated as CASSSQLGQGGGEQYF. The V gene is TRBV27, the J gene TRBJ2-7; D is perhaps TRBD1 (8 bases). Germline-derived CDR1 and CDR2 are MNHEY and SMNVEV (reference sequence). CDR3 length: 16 amino acids. V was trimmed by 4 bases and J by 6 bases, leaving 22 bases between them.

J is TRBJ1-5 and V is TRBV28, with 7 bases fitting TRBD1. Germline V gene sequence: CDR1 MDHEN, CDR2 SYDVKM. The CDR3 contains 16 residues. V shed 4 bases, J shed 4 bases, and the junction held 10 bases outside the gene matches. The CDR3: CASSSTADRQNQPQHF. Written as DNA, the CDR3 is TGTGCCAGCAGTTCCACCGCGGACAGGCAAAATCAGCCCCAGCATTTT.

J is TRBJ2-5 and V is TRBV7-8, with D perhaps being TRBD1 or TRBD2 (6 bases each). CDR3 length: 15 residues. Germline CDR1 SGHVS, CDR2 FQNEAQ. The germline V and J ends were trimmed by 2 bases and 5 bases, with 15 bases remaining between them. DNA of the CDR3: TGTGCCAGCAGCTTATTTCGGGGGCCCCGGGAGACCCAGTACTTC. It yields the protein CASSLFRGPRETQYF.

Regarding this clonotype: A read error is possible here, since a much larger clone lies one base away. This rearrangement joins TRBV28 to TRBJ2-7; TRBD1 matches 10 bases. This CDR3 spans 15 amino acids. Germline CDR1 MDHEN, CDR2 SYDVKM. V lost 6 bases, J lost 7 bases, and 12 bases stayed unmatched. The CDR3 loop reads CASRQWTGGDNEQYF. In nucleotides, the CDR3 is TGTGCCAGCAGACAGTGGACAGGGGGAGACAATGAGCAGTACTTC.

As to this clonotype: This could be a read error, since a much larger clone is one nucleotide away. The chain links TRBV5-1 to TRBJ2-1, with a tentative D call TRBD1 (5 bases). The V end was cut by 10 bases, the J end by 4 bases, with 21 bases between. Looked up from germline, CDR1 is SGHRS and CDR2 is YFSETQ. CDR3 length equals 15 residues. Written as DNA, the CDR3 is TGCGCCGGCGGACAAGGGGTCTCAAATTACAATGAGCAGTTCTTC. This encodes CAGGQGVSNYNEQFF.

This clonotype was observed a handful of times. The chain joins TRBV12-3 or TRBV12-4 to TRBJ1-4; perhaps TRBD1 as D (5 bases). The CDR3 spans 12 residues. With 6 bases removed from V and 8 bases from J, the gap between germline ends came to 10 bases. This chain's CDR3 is CASRPGHEKLFF. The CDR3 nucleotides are TGTGCCAGCAGGCCCGGACACGAAAAACTGTTTTTT.

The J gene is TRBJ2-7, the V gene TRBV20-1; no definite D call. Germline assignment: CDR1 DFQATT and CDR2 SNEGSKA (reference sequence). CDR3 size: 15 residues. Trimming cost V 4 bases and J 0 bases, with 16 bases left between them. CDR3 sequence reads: CSATRDVPSSYEQYF. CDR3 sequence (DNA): TGCAGTGCTACCCGCGACGTCCCCAGCTCCTACGAGCAGTACTTC.

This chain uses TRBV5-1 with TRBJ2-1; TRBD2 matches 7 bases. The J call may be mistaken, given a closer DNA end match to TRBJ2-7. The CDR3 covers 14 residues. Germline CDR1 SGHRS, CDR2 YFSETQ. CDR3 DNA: TGCGCCAGCAGCACCGGGACTATCGACTACGAGCAGTACTTC. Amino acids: CASSTGTIDYEQYF.